Shown below are 17 T cell receptor beta chains from a single sample sequenced in a study of blood T cells in healthy people across ages. Combining a sample-barcoded 5' primer with a J-beta primer mix, a second PCR ran for roughly 6 to 12 cycles. One entry per CDR3 protein results from TCRdb running MiXCR on the 5' RACE reads. The sample consists of approximately 1.5 million distinct CDR3 sequences, about 35% of them appearing once. The sample was blood. These receptors all come from a woman in her thirties in good health.

The rearrangement links TRBV6-1 to TRBJ2-5; the D gene is possibly TRBD1 (5 bases). The J call may be in error: the DNA end matches TRBJ2-7 better. The CDR3 loop spans 14 amino acids. The germline CDR1 and CDR2 sequences are MNHNS and SASEGT. The CDR3, as DNA: TGTGCCAGCAATGCATACAGGTCAGGCTACGAGCAGTACTTC. Its protein is CASNAYRSGYEQYF.

This clonotype was counted only a few times. The chain joins TRBV14 to TRBJ2-6; 8 bases map to TRBD2. CDR1 SGHDN and CDR2 FVKESK come from the germline V gene. The CDR3 is made up of 18 amino acids. J gave up 0 bases and V 3 bases, and 7 bases lay outside the gene matches. CDR3 coding DNA: TGTGCCAGCAGCCATAGGTTAGCGGGGACCTCTGGGGCCAACGTCCTGACTTTC. It encodes CASSHRLAGTSGANVLTF.

This clonotype turned up a few times. This sequence joins TRBV10-2 and TRBJ2-7; 8 bases map to TRBD2. J gave up 2 bases and V 10 bases, and 7 bases lay outside the gene matches. The length of the CDR3 is 13 residues. Per the germline V gene, CDR1 is WSHSY and CDR2 is SAAADI. CDR3 bases: TGCGCCACCATGGGGGGACTAGCCTACGAGCAGTACTTC. This sequence encodes CATMGGLAYEQYF.

This clonotype appeared a few times. This sequence joins TRBV20-1 and TRBJ2-7, with D maybe TRBD2 (7 bases). Trimming took off 6 bases at V and 7 bases at J, with 22 bases between the two ends. In germline, CDR1 is DFQATT, CDR2 SNEGSKA (reference sequence). The CDR3 sequence is 14 residues long. The CDR3 DNA reads as TGCAGTGCCCAGTCCCTAGAGGGGGGGGAGGAGCAGTACTTC. Translated: CSAQSLEGGEEQYF.

This clonotype was seen more than once but under ten times. J is TRBJ2-6 and V is TRBV27, with D unclear. The CDR3 loop spans 15 amino acids. Looked up from germline, CDR1 is MNHEY and CDR2 is SMNVEV (reference sequence). Trimming stripped 5 bases from V and 4 bases from J, with 12 bases between. CDR3 in amino acids: CASSTQSRGANVLTF. CDR3 nucleotides: TGTGCCAGCAGTACTCAATCGAGAGGGGCCAACGTCCTGACTTTC.

This chain connects TRBV5-6 to TRBJ1-2; 10 nucleotides match TRBD1. The CDR3 has 17 amino acids. Per the germline V gene, CDR1 is SGHDT and CDR2 is YYEEEE. V lost 3 bases and J lost 8; bases outside the gene matches: 16. In DNA, the CDR3 is TGTGCCAGCAGCTCAACGACAGGGGGCGCTTACCTGGGAGGCTACACCTTC. Protein product: CASSSTTGGAYLGGYTF.

The V and J genes are TRBV4-1 and TRBJ2-7; 13 nucleotides match TRBD2. V gave up 2 bases and J gave up 4 bases; unmatched junction bases: 17. Germline-derived CDR1 and CDR2 are MGHRA and YSYEKL. The CDR3 length is 20 residues. CDR3 bases: TGCGCCAGCAGCCAACGCCCCGAACGGACTAGCGGGAGTCCTGCTTACGAGCAGTACTTC. Its protein is CASSQRPERTSGSPAYEQYF.

The sample holds a few counts of this clonotype. The chain combines TRBV3-1 with TRBJ2-7; D may be TRBD1 (6 bases). The ends were cut back, 0 bases at V and 7 bases at J, with 19 bases in the middle. This CDR3 contains 16 residues. Germline CDR1 and CDR2: LGHDT and YNNKEL (reference sequence). CDR3 protein: CASSQEEGHLYNEQYF. The DNA of the CDR3 is TGTGCCAGCAGCCAAGAAGAGGGACACCTCTACAATGAGCAGTACTTC.

This chain links TRBV27 with TRBJ1-1; no clear D gene. The germline CDR1 and CDR2 sequences are MNHEY and SMNVEV (reference sequence). The CDR3 extends over 14 amino acids. V was shortened by 2 bases and J by 12 bases, with 19 bases between the two germline ends. The DNA of the CDR3 is TGTGCCAGCAGTTTAAGTCGGAGTTCACCATCTCCTTTCTTT. Translated: CASSLSRSSPSPFF.

The chain employs TRBV10-3 and TRBJ2-7; 8 bases map to TRBD1. V lost 10 bases and J lost 6; bases outside the gene matches: 14. CDR1 ENHRY and CDR2 SYGVKD come from the germline V gene. This CDR3 comprises 14 residues. The CDR3 DNA is TGTGCCACCAACACCGGGACAGGACACTGCGAGCAGTACTTC. Its translation: CATNTGTGHCEQYF.

The chain employs TRBV12-3 or TRBV12-4 and TRBJ1-5, with D tentatively TRBD1 (6 bases). V lost 3 bases and J lost 1, with 16 bases in between. The CDR3 sequence is 17 residues long. This chain's CDR3 is CASSFGQGMRSNQPQHF. The CDR3 DNA sequence: TGTGCCAGCAGTTTCGGGCAGGGGATGAGGAGCAATCAGCCCCAGCATTTT.

Details on this clonotype: One end of the junction does not line up with germline, which may come from a read error. The chain couples TRBV20-1 to TRBJ2-1, with D unresolved. Germline CDR1 is DFQATT and CDR2 is SNEGSKA (reference sequence). The length of the CDR3 is 15 residues. CDR3 loop: CSAASEAHSYDEQFF. The CDR3 DNA sequence: TGCAGTGCCGCCAGCGAAGCCCACTCCTACGATGAGCAGTTCTTC.

The J gene is TRBJ1-2, the V gene TRBV20-1; the match to TRBD1 covers 9 bases. Germline V gives CDR1 DFQATT, CDR2 SNEGSKA (reference sequence). The CDR3 has 14 amino acids. The trim removed 0 bases at V and 2 bases at J, leaving 1 base unmatched. The DNA of the CDR3 is TGCAGTGCTAGAGATGGGACAGGGAACTATGGCTACACCTTC. Translation gives CSARDGTGNYGYTF.

This chain uses TRBV12-3 or TRBV12-4 with TRBJ1-1; D gene uncertain. With 1 base removed from V and 6 bases from J, the gap between germline ends came to 15 bases. The CDR3 has 15 residues. The CDR3 loop is CASSLGTPLTPEAFF. The CDR3, as DNA: TGTGCCAGCAGTTTAGGGACTCCTCTGACCCCTGAAGCTTTCTTT.

The genes are TRBV20-1 and TRBJ2-1; D is uncertain. CDR1 and CDR2 (germline): DFQATT, SNEGSKA (reference sequence). V shed 0 bases and J shed 0 bases, with 12 bases lying between them. This CDR3 has 16 amino acids. The CDR3 region is CSARDQRASSYNEQFF. The CDR3 DNA follows: TGCAGTGCTAGAGATCAACGGGCGAGCTCCTACAATGAGCAGTTCTTC.

This clonotype was picked up a small number of times. The rearrangement links TRBV4-1 to TRBJ2-2, with TRBD2 identical over 11 bases. The CDR3 sequence is 18 residues long. Germline V gene lookup returns CDR1 MGHRA and CDR2 YSYEKL. V trimming: 2 bases; J trimming: 0 bases; junction bases outside the gene matches: 5. The chain's CDR3 is CASSQPGLAVANTGELFF. Here the CDR3 DNA reads TGCGCCAGCAGCCAACCGGGACTAGCGGTGGCGAACACCGGGGAGCTGTTTTTT.

J is TRBJ1-1 and V is TRBV30; a possible D gene is TRBD1 (6 bases). V lost 3 bases to trimming and J lost 6 bases, with 26 bases between them. Germline CDR1 is GTSNPN and CDR2 is SVGIG (reference sequence). CDR3 size: 17 residues. The CDR3 DNA is TGTGCCTGGAGCGCCCCTTCCTCTAGGGGGAAGGACGCTGAAGCTTTCTTT. Encoded protein: CAWSAPSSRGKDAEAFF.